This TCR beta chain appears in the sequencing data of a study of cytotoxic CD8 clonotypes in ibrutinib-treated CLL. In the study overall: Patients: 11 relapsed/refractory, more than 14 treatment-naive, some 18 IGHV unmutated. Some 25 partial and 2 complete responses; at median about 70 months, about 14 remitted, about twelve progressed.

Between the trimmed V and J ends, which lost 3 bases and 1 base, there was a span of 10 bases. The V gene's germline CDR1 is MNHEY and CDR2 SMNVEV (reference sequence). The CDR3 has 14 amino acids. In regard to this clone: What it binds is unknown.

Sequencing was performed with immunoSEQ multiplex PCR; in TCRdb, only in-frame clones are kept and a portion is missing. The sample includes some 310,000 clones, roughly 79% of them seen just once. Overall study findings and caveats: Public clonotypes, rarely seen, contracted or held steady on treatment.

The sequence was collected from a human donor with chronic lymphocytic leukemia. V and J are TRBV27 and TRBJ2-7; D perhaps matches TRBD2 (6 bases). Material: PBMCs, obtained before ibrutinib treatment. The CDR3 is CASSFAGSSYEQYF. CDR3 DNA sequence: TGTGCCAGCAGTTTTGCCGGGAGTTCCTACGAGCAGTACTTC.